The 12 T cell receptor beta chains reported below all come from one sample, sequenced in a study of control samples from healthy donors and cancer patients. Generated by immunoSEQ multiplex PCR, the TCRdb table keeps only in-frame clones and is missing some. The table has 95,000 to 150,000 clones, roughly 92% seen once; the top ten hold 6% to 8%. Sequenced input: blood. These receptors all stem from a young woman in good health.

J is TRBJ1-3 and V is TRBV27; no clear D gene. The CDR3 is 14 residues long. The germline CDR1 and CDR2 sequences are MNHEY and SMNVEV (reference sequence). The germline V and J ends were trimmed by 3 bases and 2 bases, with 8 bases remaining between them. The CDR3 here is CASSFGQPGNTIYF. In DNA, the CDR3 is TGTGCCAGCAGTTTTGGTCAGCCTGGAAACACCATATATTTT.

The chain combines TRBV7-2 with TRBJ2-2, with 7 nucleotides matching TRBD1. Germline V CDR1 and CDR2: SGHTA, FQGNSA. This CDR3 contains 14 residues. The junction had 11 bases not matched to a gene; V was cut back by 10 bases and J by 6 bases. CDR3 nucleotide sequence: TGTGCCACCAGAACCGGGACAGTATCCGGGGAGCTGTTTTTT. This sequence encodes CATRTGTVSGELFF.

V usage is TRBV7-6 and J usage is TRBJ1-1; 12 bases match TRBD1. The CDR3 spans 15 residues. Germline V gene lookup returns CDR1 SGHVS and CDR2 FNYEAQ. V lost 1 base and J lost 11; bases outside the gene matches: 8. CDR3 sequence (DNA): TGTGCCAGCAGCTTAGAAGGGGGGACAGGGGGCCGGGCTTTCTTT. Translation gives CASSLEGGTGGRAFF.

The chain links TRBV5-6 to TRBJ1-2; tentatively, D is TRBD1 (5 bases). CDR1 is SGHDT and CDR2 is YYEEEE in the germline V gene. The V end lost 4 bases, the J end lost 3 bases, and 25 bases lay between the germline ends. The CDR3 runs 18 residues. In DNA, the CDR3 is TGTGCCAGCAGCCGTTGGGGCCAGAATAACCCGGCTCACTATGGCTACACCTTC. It codes for CASSRWGQNNPAHYGYTF.

The chain recombines TRBV5-1 with TRBJ2-7; D remains unclear. The CDR3 consists of 13 residues. V was cut by 0 bases and J by 3 bases, with 7 bases left in between. CDR1 is SGHRS, CDR2 YFSETQ, per germline. The CDR3 DNA reads as TGCGCCAGCAGCTTGGCTCCCAACTACGAGCAGTACTTC. Encoded protein: CASSLAPNYEQYF. The full variable domain, with the rest looked up from reference TRBV5-1 and TRBJ2-7, is KAGVTQTPRYLIKTRGQQVTLSCSPISGHRSVSWYQQTPGQGLQFLFEYFSETQRNKGNFPGRFSGRQFSNSRSEMNVSTLELGDSALYLCASSLAPNYEQYFGPGTRLTVT.

This clone was observed many times. J is TRBJ1-6 and V is TRBV28; D not certain. Germline V gene sequence: CDR1 MDHEN, CDR2 SYDVKM. Trimming took off 6 bases at V and 4 bases at J, with 13 bases between the two ends. There are 15 residues in the CDR3. The CDR3: CASREAAYYNSPLHF. The CDR3 nucleotides read TGTGCCAGCAGAGAGGCAGCCTATTATAATTCACCCCTCCACTTT.

V is TRBV9 and J is TRBJ2-3; the match to TRBD2 covers 7 bases. From germline, CDR1 is SGDLS and CDR2 YYNGEE. V was pared by 0 bases and J by 3 bases, with 7 bases of the junction left unmatched. This CDR3 has 16 amino acids. CDR3: CASSVAEGGLTDTQYF. The CDR3 DNA reads as TGTGCCAGCAGCGTAGCTGAGGGAGGGCTGACAGATACGCAGTATTTT.

This clone was observed a few times. This chain connects TRBV20-1 to TRBJ2-7, with no clear D. The germline gives CDR1 DFQATT, CDR2 SNEGSKA (reference sequence). CDR3 length equals 11 residues. Trimming stripped 3 bases from V and 0 bases from J, with 3 bases between. The CDR3 here is CSASGSYEQYF. The CDR3, as DNA: TGCAGTGCTAGCGGCTCCTACGAGCAGTACTTC.

This clone has more than one count but fewer than ten. The genes are TRBV10-1 and TRBJ1-1, with 7 bases matching TRBD1. Trimming cost V 4 bases and J 5 bases; bases outside gene matches: 4. Germline V CDR1 and CDR2: WNHNN, SYGVQD (reference sequence). The CDR3 has 13 amino acids. In nucleotides, the CDR3 is TGCGCCAGCAGTGGGCAGGGGGAGACTGAAGCTTTCTTT. It specifies CASSGQGETEAFF.

The J gene is TRBJ1-5, the V gene TRBV27; D is unclear. Per germline, CDR1 MNHEY and CDR2 SMNVEV (reference sequence). This CDR3 contains 13 residues. V was shortened by 5 bases and J by 4 bases, with 9 bases between the two germline ends. For the CDR3, the DNA is TGTGCCAGCAGTCAAGGTCGGAATCAGCCCCAGCATTTT. Amino acid sequence: CASSQGRNQPQHF.

The chain carries TRBV27 and TRBJ2-6, with D possibly matching TRBD1 (6 bases). The CDR3 covers 19 residues. V was shortened by 3 bases and J by 0 bases, with 18 bases between the two germline ends. CDR1 and CDR2 (germline): MNHEY, SMNVEV (reference sequence). This CDR3 reads CASSFIVPGAYSGANVLTF. Written as DNA, the CDR3 is TGTGCCAGCAGTTTTATCGTCCCAGGGGCCTACTCTGGGGCCAACGTCCTGACTTTC.

This clone was seen just once. V usage is TRBV7-9 and J usage is TRBJ2-2; tentative D call: TRBD2 (7 bases). This CDR3 region has 18 residues. V lost 5 bases and J lost 3, with 22 bases in between. CDR1 is SEHNR and CDR2 is FQNEAQ in the germline V gene (reference sequence). CDR3 nucleotides: TGTGCCAGCAGCCCCCCTTTTGGGGGGGGCCGGGACACCGGGGAGCTGTTTTTT. Encoded protein: CASSPPFGGGRDTGELFF.